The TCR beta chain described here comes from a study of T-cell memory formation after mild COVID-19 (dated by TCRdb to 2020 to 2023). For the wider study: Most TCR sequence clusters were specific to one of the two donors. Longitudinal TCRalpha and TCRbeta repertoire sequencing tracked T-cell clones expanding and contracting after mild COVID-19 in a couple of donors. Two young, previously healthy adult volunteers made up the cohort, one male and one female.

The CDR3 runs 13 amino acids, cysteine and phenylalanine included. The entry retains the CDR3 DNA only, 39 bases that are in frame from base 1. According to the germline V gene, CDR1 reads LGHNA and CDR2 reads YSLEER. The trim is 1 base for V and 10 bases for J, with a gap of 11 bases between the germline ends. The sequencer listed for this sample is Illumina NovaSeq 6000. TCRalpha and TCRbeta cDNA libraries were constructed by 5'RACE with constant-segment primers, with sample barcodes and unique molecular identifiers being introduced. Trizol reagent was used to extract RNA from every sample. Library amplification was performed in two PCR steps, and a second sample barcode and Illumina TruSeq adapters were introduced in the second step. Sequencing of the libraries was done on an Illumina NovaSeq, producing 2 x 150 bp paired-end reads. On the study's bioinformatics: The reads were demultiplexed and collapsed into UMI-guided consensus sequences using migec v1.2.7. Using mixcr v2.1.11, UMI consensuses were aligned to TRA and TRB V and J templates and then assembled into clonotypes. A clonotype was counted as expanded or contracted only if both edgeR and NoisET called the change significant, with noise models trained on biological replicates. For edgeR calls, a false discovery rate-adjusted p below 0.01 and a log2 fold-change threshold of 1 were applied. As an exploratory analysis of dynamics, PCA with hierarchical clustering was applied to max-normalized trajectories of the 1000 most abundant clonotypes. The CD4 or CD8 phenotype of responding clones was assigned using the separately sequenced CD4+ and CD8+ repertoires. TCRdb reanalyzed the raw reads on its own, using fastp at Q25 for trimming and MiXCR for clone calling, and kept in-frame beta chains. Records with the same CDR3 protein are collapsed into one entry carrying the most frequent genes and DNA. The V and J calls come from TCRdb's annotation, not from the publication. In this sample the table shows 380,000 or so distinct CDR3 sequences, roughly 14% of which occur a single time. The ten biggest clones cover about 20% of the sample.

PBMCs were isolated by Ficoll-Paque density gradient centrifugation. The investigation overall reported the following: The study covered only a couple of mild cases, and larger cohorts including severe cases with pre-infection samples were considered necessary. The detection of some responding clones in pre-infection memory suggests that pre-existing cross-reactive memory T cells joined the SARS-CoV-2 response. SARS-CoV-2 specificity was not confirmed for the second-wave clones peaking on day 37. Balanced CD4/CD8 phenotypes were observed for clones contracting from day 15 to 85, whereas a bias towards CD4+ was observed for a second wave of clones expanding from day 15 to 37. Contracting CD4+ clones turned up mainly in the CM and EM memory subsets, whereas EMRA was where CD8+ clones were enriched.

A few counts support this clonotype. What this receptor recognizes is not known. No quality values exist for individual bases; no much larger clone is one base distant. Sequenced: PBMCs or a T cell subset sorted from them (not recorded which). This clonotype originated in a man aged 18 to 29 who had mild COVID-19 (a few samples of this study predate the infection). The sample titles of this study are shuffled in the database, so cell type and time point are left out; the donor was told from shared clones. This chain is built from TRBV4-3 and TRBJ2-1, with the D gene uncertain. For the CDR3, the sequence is CASSQGTVGEQFF. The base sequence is TGCGCCAGCAGCCAAGGTACTGTTGGGGAGCAGTTCTTC.